The clone carrying this T cell receptor beta chain was seen at least ten times. Germline trimming cut 8 bases from V and 5 bases from J; bases unmatched to any gene: 8. The V gene's germline CDR1 is WSHSY and CDR2 SAAADI. CDR3 length: 15 amino acids. Unique molecular identifiers were incorporated when the TCRbeta library was constructed. TCRdb analysed the PCR reads with MiXCR anew, one entry per CDR3 protein. The sample has 200,000 to 250,000 distinct CDR3 sequences, around 12% seen once. The data were taken from a study of T-cell reconstitution after alpha-beta-depleted transplantation in children. The sequence derives from a human donor who donated a stem cell graft to a child with acute lymphoblastic leukemia. Sequenced material: PBMCs from the stem cell graft donor, taken from the stem cell graft. The J gene is TRBJ2-1, the V gene TRBV10-2; 11 bases match TRBD2. CDR3 loop: CASVPGLAVHNEQFF. CDR3 bases: TGCGCCAGCGTTCCGGGACTAGCGGTACACAATGAGCAGTTCTTC.